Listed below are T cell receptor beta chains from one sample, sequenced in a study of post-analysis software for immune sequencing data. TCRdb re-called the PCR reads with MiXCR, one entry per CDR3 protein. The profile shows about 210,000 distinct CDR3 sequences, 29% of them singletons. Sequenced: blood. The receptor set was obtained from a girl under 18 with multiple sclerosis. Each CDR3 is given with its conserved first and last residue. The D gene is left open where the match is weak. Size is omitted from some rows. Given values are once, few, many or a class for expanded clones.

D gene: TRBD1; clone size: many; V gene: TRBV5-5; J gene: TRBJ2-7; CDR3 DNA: TGTGCCAGCAGCCCGACAGCCAGGGGGCTCTCGTACGAGCAGTACTTC; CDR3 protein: CASSPTARGLSYEQYF
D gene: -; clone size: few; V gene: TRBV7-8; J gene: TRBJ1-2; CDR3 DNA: TGTGCCAGCAGCTTAGTACAGGGTGGCTATGGCTACACCTTC; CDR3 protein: CASSLVQGGYGYTF
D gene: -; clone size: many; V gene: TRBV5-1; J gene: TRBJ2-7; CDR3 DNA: TGCGCCAGCACCCAAACGAGCGGACCCTACGAGCAGTACTTC; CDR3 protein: CASTQTSGPYEQYF
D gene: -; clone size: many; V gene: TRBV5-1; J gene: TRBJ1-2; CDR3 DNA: TGCGCCAGCAGCCCAGGCTATGGCTACACCTTC; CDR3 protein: CASSPGYGYTF
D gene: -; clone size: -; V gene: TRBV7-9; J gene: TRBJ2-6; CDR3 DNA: TGTGCCAGCAGCTCTGGACCAAAATTCTCTGGGGCCAACGTCCTGACTTTC; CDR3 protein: CASSSGPKFSGANVLTF
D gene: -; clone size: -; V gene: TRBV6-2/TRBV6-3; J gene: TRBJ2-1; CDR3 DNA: TGTGCCAGCAGTTACAGACACTCTTCTCTCCAAGAGACCCAGTTCTTC; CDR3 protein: CASSYRHSSLQETQFF
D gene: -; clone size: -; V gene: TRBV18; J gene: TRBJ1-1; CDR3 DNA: TGTGCCAGCTCACCACCGGGATGGAACACTGAAGCTTTCTTT; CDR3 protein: CASSPPGWNTEAFF
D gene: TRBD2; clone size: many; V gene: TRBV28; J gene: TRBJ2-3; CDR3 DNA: TGTGCCAGCAGTTCTCCTAGCGGGACTTCAGATACGCAGTATTTT; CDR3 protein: CASSSPSGTSDTQYF
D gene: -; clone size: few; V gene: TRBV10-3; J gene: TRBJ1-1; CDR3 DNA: TGTGCCATCAGCGCGACAGGGAACACTGAAGCTTTCTTT; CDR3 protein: CAISATGNTEAFF
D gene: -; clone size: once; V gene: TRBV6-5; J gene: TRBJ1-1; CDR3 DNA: TGTGCCAGTAGTTACCCGGGGTCTGCCACTGAAGCTTTCTTT; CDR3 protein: CASSYPGSATEAFF
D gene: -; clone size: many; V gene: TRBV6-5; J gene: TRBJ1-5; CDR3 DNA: TGTGCCAGCAGTTATGCCAGAACTAATCAGCCCCAGCATTTT; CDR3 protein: CASSYARTNQPQHF
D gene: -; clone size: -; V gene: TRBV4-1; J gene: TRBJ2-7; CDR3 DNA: TGCGCCAGCAGCCAAGATGAGGGCTTCTACGAGCAGTACTTC; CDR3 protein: CASSQDEGFYEQYF
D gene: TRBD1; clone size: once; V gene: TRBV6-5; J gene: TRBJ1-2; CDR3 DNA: TGTGCCAGCAGTCACTCCTCGACAGGGGCTTATGGCTACACCTTC; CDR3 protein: CASSHSSTGAYGYTF
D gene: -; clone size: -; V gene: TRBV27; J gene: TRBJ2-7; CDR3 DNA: TGTGCCAGCAGTTTATTTGGGCACCCCTACGAGCAGTACTTC; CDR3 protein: CASSLFGHPYEQYF
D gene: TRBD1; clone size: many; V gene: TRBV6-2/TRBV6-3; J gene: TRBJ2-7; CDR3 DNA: TGTGCCAGCAGTTACCGGGGACAGGTCGTGTACGAGCAGTACTTC; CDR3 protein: CASSYRGQVVYEQYF
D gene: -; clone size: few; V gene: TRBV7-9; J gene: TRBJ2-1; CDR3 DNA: TGTGCCAGCAGCCCGGGGAGCCCCTACAATGAGCAGTTCTTC; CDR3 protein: CASSPGSPYNEQFF
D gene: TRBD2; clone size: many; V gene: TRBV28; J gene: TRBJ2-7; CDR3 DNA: TGTGCCAGCAGTAGGAACCCAGCGGGGGGAACCTACGAGCAGTACTTC; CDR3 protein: CASSRNPAGGTYEQYF
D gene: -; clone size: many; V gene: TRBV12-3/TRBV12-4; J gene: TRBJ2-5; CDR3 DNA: TGTGCCAGCAGTTTTGGTCGCCAAGAGACCCAGTACTTC; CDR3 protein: CASSFGRQETQYF
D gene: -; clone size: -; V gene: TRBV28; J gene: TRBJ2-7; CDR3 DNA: TGTGCCAGCAGTTTATGGGCGCCGGGCGAGCAGTACTTC; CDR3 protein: CASSLWAPGEQYF